What follows is one TCR beta chain and its context. The data derive from a study of radiation and T cells in renal cell carcinoma. Specified time point: blood 4 weeks post-SBRT, at nephrectomy. Regarding treatment: 15 Gy SBRT to primary tumor, nephrectomy 4 weeks later. Radiation-treated patients gave blood at baseline, week 2 and week 4. The patient's renal cell carcinoma had clear cell pathology. The assay was immunoSEQ multiplex PCR, and TCRdb's table has in-frame clones only and misses some. The sample lists tens of thousands of clones; 83% were seen once. This sample comprised blood, obtained from a patient whose treatment included radiotherapy and nephrectomy. This receptor was identified in an older woman with renal cell carcinoma.

The CDR3 is CASSEYKVTKQFF. CDR3 in DNA: TGTGCCAGCAGTGAATATAAGGTCACAAAGCAGTTCTTC. The chain couples TRBV25-1 to TRBJ2-1; D call uncertain. The V gene's germline CDR1 is MGHDK and CDR2 SYGVNS. The V end lost 0 bases, the J end lost 11 bases, and 11 bases lay between the germline ends. There are 13 residues in the CDR3.